Each of the 26 T cell receptor beta chains below was sequenced from the same sample in a study of T cell changes during pregnancy in multiple sclerosis. This table comes from immunoSEQ multiplex PCR, and its TCRdb copy is limited to in-frame clones, with some not included. This sample has about 46,000 clones, with around 91% found just once. Sequencing was performed on CD4+ T cells from peripheral blood mononuclear cells, taken in the second trimester of pregnancy. The source is a female donor in good health, enrolled as a control in a pregnancy study.

The chain recombines TRBV7-9 with TRBJ1-3; no definite D call. The germline V gene encodes CDR1 SEHNR and CDR2 FQNEAQ (reference sequence). The CDR3 contains 16 residues. Deletions cut 5 bases from V and 0 bases from J, with 14 bases between. The CDR3 reads CASSRGNSASGNTIYF. DNA for the CDR3: TGTGCCAGCAGCCGCGGAAATTCGGCCTCTGGAAACACCATATATTTT.

This sequence joins TRBV7-8 and TRBJ2-5, with unresolved D. Trimming cost V 3 bases and J 4 bases, with 15 bases left between them. Germline lookup yields CDR1 SGHVS and CDR2 FQNEAQ. The CDR3 runs 15 residues. For the CDR3, the DNA is TGTGCCAGCAGCTTGATTGACCGCAGAGGAGAGACCCAGTACTTC. It is translated as CASSLIDRRGETQYF. Combining the CDR3 with reference TRBV7-8 and TRBJ2-5 gives the whole variable domain GAGVSQSPRYKVAKRGQDVALRCDPISGHVSLFWYQQALGQGPEFLTYFQNEAQLDKSGLPSDRFFAERPEGSVSTLKIQRTQQEDSAVYLCASSLIDRRGETQYFGPGTRLLVL.

The J gene is TRBJ2-1, the V gene TRBV2, with D possibly being TRBD2 (5 bases). V lost 5 bases to trimming and J lost 3 bases, with 11 bases between them. CDR1 is SNHLY, CDR2 FYNNEI, per germline. CDR3 length equals 14 residues. This chain's CDR3 is CASSRRADYNEQFF. CDR3 DNA: TGTGCCAGCAGTAGGCGGGCAGACTACAATGAGCAGTTCTTC.

This chain connects TRBV23-1 to TRBJ1-1, with D perhaps TRBD1 (6 bases). TRBV23-1 qualifies as an ORF whose function is uncertain. The CDR3 has 15 amino acids. V dropped 0 bases and J dropped 7 bases, with 15 bases sitting between them. The CDR3 region is CASSQSARGSIEAFF. In DNA, the CDR3 is TGCGCCAGCAGTCAATCGGCCAGGGGATCGATTGAAGCTTTCTTT.

The rearrangement uses TRBV6-1 and TRBJ1-1; 8 nucleotides agree with TRBD1. Trimming took 3 bases from V and 11 from J; bases not matched to a gene: 8. This CDR3 has 13 amino acids. From germline, CDR1 is MNHNS and CDR2 SASEGT. This CDR3 reads CASSEDRESEAFF. CDR3 nucleotide sequence: TGTGCCAGCAGTGAGGACAGGGAATCGGAGGCTTTCTTT.

The chain couples TRBV19 to TRBJ1-6; 8 bases line up with TRBD1. Germline trimming cut 5 bases from V and 8 bases from J; bases unmatched to any gene: 8. The CDR3 sequence is 15 residues long. The germline V gene has CDR1 LNHDA and CDR2 SQIVND (reference sequence). CDR3 bases: TGTGCCAGTAGTGCACAGGGGGATGGGGATTCACCCCTCCACTTT. It codes for CASSAQGDGDSPLHF.

This clone was picked up a small number of times. V is TRBV11-3 and J is TRBJ2-2; the D gene is possibly TRBD2 (6 bases). Germline V gene lookup returns CDR1 SGHNT and CDR2 YENEEA. Trimming removed 4 bases from V and 6 bases from J, with 9 bases in between. This CDR3 has 13 residues. The chain's CDR3 is CASSSRGSGELFF. The CDR3 bases are TGTGCCAGCAGCTCCCGGGGGTCCGGGGAGCTGTTTTTT.

As DNA, the CDR3 is TGTGCCAGCAGGGACGGGAGGGAGGACACTGAAGCTTTCTTT. Protein sequence: CASRDGREDTEAFF. The chain recombines TRBV6-5 with TRBJ1-1; no definite D call. The CDR3 consists of 14 residues. With 6 bases removed from V and 3 bases from J, the gap between germline ends came to 14 bases. Germline V gene sequence: CDR1 MNHEY, CDR2 SVGAGI.

V usage is TRBV11-3 and J usage is TRBJ1-1, with a possible D match to TRBD1 (6 bases). V lost 9 bases, J lost 6 bases, and 23 bases lay in between. Germline-derived CDR1 and CDR2 are SGHNT and YENEEA. This CDR3 region has 15 residues. CDR3 bases: TGTGCCAGTCAGCTTAGATCAGGGGAAGTCGCTGAAGCTTTCTTT. Its protein is CASQLRSGEVAEAFF.

The chain links TRBV5-6 to TRBJ2-7; 7 nucleotides line up with TRBD2. The germline gives CDR1 SGHDT, CDR2 YYEEEE. This CDR3 is built from 16 residues. The J segment lost 0 bases and the V segment lost 3 bases, leaving 9 bases of the junction unmatched. The CDR3 here is CASSSKRAGSSYEQYF. CDR3 in DNA: TGTGCCAGCAGCTCGAAGCGAGCGGGGAGCTCCTACGAGCAGTACTTC.

This chain joins TRBV7-2 and TRBJ1-1; 7 bases are a match to TRBD1. The V gene's germline CDR1 is SGHTA and CDR2 FQGNSA. The V segment lost 3 bases and the J segment 0 bases; nucleotides outside the gene matches: 4. The CDR3 extends over 15 amino acids. CDR3 region: CASSFTGVMNTEAFF. The CDR3 nucleotides are TGTGCCAGCAGCTTTACAGGGGTAATGAACACTGAAGCTTTCTTT.

The chain combines TRBV6-5 with TRBJ1-2; perhaps TRBD1 as D (5 bases). Trimming cost V 4 bases and J 4 bases, with 19 bases left between them. This CDR3 contains 16 residues. CDR1 and CDR2 from the germline V gene are MNHEY and SVGAGI. CDR3 sequence reads: CASSSNYGGVIYGYTF. CDR3 bases: TGTGCCAGCAGTTCCAACTACGGGGGAGTGATCTATGGCTACACCTTC.

The rearrangement links TRBV29-1 to TRBJ2-7, with 11 bases aligning to TRBD2. The CDR3 runs to 18 residues. V shed 7 bases and J 0 bases; nucleotides not matched to a gene: 17. Germline V gene data show CDR1 as SQVTM and CDR2 as ANQGSEA. The CDR3 region is CSAGVLAGVPVASYEQYF. The CDR3 bases are TGCAGCGCTGGCGTACTAGCGGGGGTCCCGGTGGCCTCCTACGAGCAGTACTTC.

The gene calls are TRBV30 and TRBJ2-7; a weak D match, TRBD2 (5 bases). Germline lookup yields CDR1 GTSNPN and CDR2 SVGIG (reference sequence). Trimming left V 2 bases short and J 1 base short, with 24 bases between. This CDR3 is built from 18 residues. CDR3 residues: CAWSLTTPSGSGSYEQYF. The CDR3 DNA is TGTGCCTGGAGTCTTACCACACCCTCGGGTTCGGGATCCTACGAGCAGTACTTC.

The chain recombines TRBV29-1 with TRBJ2-1; TRBD1 agrees at 9 bases. There are 16 residues in the CDR3. Germline V gives CDR1 SQVTM, CDR2 ANQGSEA. Unmatched junction bases numbered 11, after V lost 8 bases and J lost 0 bases. This chain's CDR3 is CSSPGQGRYSYNEQFF. The CDR3 DNA reads TGCAGCTCTCCGGGACAGGGCCGTTACTCCTACAATGAGCAGTTCTTC.

This clone appeared a few times. The chain carries TRBV11-3 and TRBJ2-7; possible D gene TRBD2, 5 bases. The germline V and J ends were trimmed by 5 bases and 7 bases, with 15 bases remaining between them. This CDR3 is 13 amino acids long. Germline V gene data show CDR1 as SGHNT and CDR2 as YENEEA. The CDR3 nucleotides read TGTGCCAGCAGCCCACCGGGGATCTTGGAGCAGTACTTC. Protein sequence: CASSPPGILEQYF.

The V and J genes are TRBV11-3 and TRBJ1-6; the match to TRBD1 covers 10 bases. Germline assignment: CDR1 SGHNT and CDR2 YENEEA. The CDR3 consists of 15 residues. J gave up 7 bases and V 5 bases, and 5 bases lay outside the gene matches. CDR3: CASSPRDRGNSPLHF. DNA of the CDR3: TGTGCCAGCAGCCCGAGGGACAGGGGAAATTCACCCCTCCACTTT.

This clone came up once. The V call is TRBV29-1, the J call TRBJ1-1, with 7 nucleotides matching TRBD1. Germline loops: CDR1 SQVTM, CDR2 ANQGSEA. This CDR3 is 13 amino acids long. V lost 4 bases to trimming and J lost 5 bases; unmatched junction nucleotides: 7. This chain's CDR3 is CSVGEGAVTEAFF. In DNA form, the CDR3 reads TGCAGCGTTGGAGAGGGGGCGGTTACTGAAGCTTTCTTT.

The gene calls are TRBV27 and TRBJ1-2; TRBD1 agrees at 7 bases. This CDR3 comprises 14 residues. Trimming removed 1 base from V and 6 bases from J; junction bases left unmatched: 5. Per the germline V gene, CDR1 is MNHEY and CDR2 is SMNVEV (reference sequence). The CDR3 DNA is TGTGCCAGCAGTTTATACGAGGGGGCGAATGGCTACACCTTC. It codes for CASSLYEGANGYTF.

J is TRBJ1-3 and V is TRBV7-2; D is uncertain. The CDR3 length is 14 residues. Germline loops: CDR1 SGHTA, CDR2 FQGNSA. V gave up 5 bases and J gave up 3 bases, with 11 bases separating them. CDR3 loop: CASSPAVNGNTIYF. The CDR3 nucleotides read TGTGCCAGCAGCCCCGCGGTAAATGGAAACACCATATATTTT.

The genes are TRBV5-1 and TRBJ1-6; D may be TRBD1 (5 bases). Germline CDR1 and CDR2: SGHRS and YFSETQ. The CDR3 has 17 residues. The V and J ends lost 3 bases and 0 bases respectively, with 13 bases between them. The CDR3 is CASSWGDSSSYNSPLHF. The CDR3 bases are TGCGCCAGCAGCTGGGGGGACTCTAGCTCCTATAATTCACCCCTCCACTTT.

This sequence joins TRBV25-1 and TRBJ1-2, with 11 bases aligning to TRBD1. From germline, CDR1 is MGHDK and CDR2 SYGVNS. The CDR3 consists of 15 residues. V gave up 5 bases and J gave up 7 bases; unmatched junction bases: 9. In nucleotides, the CDR3 is TGTGCCAGCAGTAGTCTGGGACAGGGGGTCGCTGGCTACACCTTC. Amino acids: CASSSLGQGVAGYTF.

The chain couples TRBV6-5 to TRBJ1-2; D perhaps matches TRBD1 (5 bases). The V and J ends lost 6 bases and 8 bases respectively, with 19 bases between them. The CDR3 runs to 14 residues. The V gene's germline CDR1 is MNHEY and CDR2 SVGAGI. The CDR3 loop is CASSKSGTAEGYTF. CDR3 bases: TGTGCCAGCAGCAAATCCGGGACTGCCGAAGGCTACACCTTC.

The chain combines TRBV2 with TRBJ1-2, with TRBD1 identical over 8 bases. Germline-derived CDR1 and CDR2 are SNHLY and FYNNEI. CDR3 length: 13 residues. V was pared by 6 bases and J by 6 bases, with 6 bases of the junction left unmatched. CDR3 loop: CASRPDRGNGYTF. The CDR3, as DNA: TGTGCCAGCAGACCTGACAGGGGAAATGGCTACACCTTC.

J is TRBJ2-3 and V is TRBV4-1; TRBD1 aligns across 10 bases. V was pared by 6 bases and J by 1 base, with 7 bases of the junction left unmatched. Germline CDR1 is MGHRA and CDR2 is YSYEKL. The CDR3 spans 16 residues. The CDR3 spells CASSQTGTGGTDTQYF. The CDR3 DNA is TGCGCCAGCAGTCAGACCGGGACAGGGGGCACAGATACGCAGTATTTT.

This rearrangement joins TRBV11-3 to TRBJ2-7; D unclear. Germline V gives CDR1 SGHNT, CDR2 YENEEA. The V gene lost 4 bases and the J gene lost 4 bases, with 23 bases spanning the gap. The length of the CDR3 is 17 residues. The DNA of the CDR3 is TGTGCCAGCAGCTCACGAACCGGCCCTTCGGGTCTTTACGAGCAGTACTTC. This translates into CASSSRTGPSGLYEQYF.